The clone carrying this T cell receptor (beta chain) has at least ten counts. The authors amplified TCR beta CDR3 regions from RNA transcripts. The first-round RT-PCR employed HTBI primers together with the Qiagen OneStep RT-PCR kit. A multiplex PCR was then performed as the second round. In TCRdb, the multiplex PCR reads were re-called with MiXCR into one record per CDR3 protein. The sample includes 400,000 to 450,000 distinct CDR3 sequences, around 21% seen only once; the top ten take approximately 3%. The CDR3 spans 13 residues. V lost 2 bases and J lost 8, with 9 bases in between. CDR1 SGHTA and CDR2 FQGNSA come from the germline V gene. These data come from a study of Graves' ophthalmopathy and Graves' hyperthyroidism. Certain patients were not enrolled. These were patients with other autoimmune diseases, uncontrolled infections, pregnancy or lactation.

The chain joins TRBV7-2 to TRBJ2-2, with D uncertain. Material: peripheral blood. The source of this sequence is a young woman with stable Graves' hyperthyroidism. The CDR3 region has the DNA TGTGCCAGCAGCTTACCGATAGTGGGGGAGCTGTTTTTT. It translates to CASSLPIVGELFF.